The sample holds one count of the clone carrying this T cell receptor beta chain. Its target is unknown. This record comes from a study of blood T cells in healthy people across ages. The sample, approximately 10 milliliters of peripheral blood, was drawn from each donor. Primers used in a second PCR of roughly 6 to 11 cycles were a sample-barcoded 5' primer and a J-beta primer mix. Researchers report that a template-switch adaptor with 12 random nucleotides tagged each cDNA molecule. Individual samples furnished no less than 2.5 million CDR3-containing paired-end reads apiece. Via MiXCR, TCRdb re-called the 5' RACE reads, giving one row per CDR3 protein. The sample records 1.4 million or so distinct CDR3 sequences, around 40% being singletons. Between the trimmed V and J ends, which lost 0 bases and 10 bases, there was a span of 16 bases. The CDR3 has 14 residues. CDR1 SGHDT and CDR2 YYEEEE come from the germline V gene.

Study-wide results and limits: Measured against age, TCR beta diversity per million T cells decreased in a roughly linear manner.

This clonotype was obtained from a woman between 18 and 29 years old in good health. What was sequenced was blood. This chain links TRBV5-6 with TRBJ1-1; perhaps TRBD1 as D (5 bases). The CDR3 here is CASSLGGREVSAFF. DNA for the CDR3: TGTGCCAGCAGCTTGGGCGGCAGGGAGGTTTCAGCTTTCTTT.